This TCR beta chain was sequenced during a study of T cell responses to AZD1222 COVID-19 vaccine. Study findings and constraints: There were repertoire samples only from the period after the peak T cell response. Baseline serology detected seropositivity in only five to seven AZD1222 recipients.

The V and J ends lost 3 bases and 3 bases respectively, with 12 bases between them. Germline loops: CDR1 MDHEN, CDR2 SYDVKM. This CDR3 is built from 14 residues. Clones were read by immunoSEQ multiplex PCR, and TCRdb kept only the in-frame ones, dropping some. The data hold just over 150,000 clones, with approximately 91% observed a single time. Worth noting for this clone: The antigen is not known.

This TCR derives from an adult who received the AZD1222 COVID-19 vaccine. The material was peripheral blood, obtained 28 days after the second AZD1222 dose. The genes are TRBV28 and TRBJ2-7; D not resolved. CDR3 coding DNA: TGTGCCAGCAGTTTGAGACACCCGATCTACGAGCAGTACTTC. Encoded protein: CASSLRHPIYEQYF.